Listed here are 23 T cell receptor beta chains from one sample, sequenced in a study of neurological immune-mediated disorders. TCRdb redid the calling of the 5' RACE reads with MiXCR, one entry per CDR3 protein. The repertoire holds 70,000 to 90,000 distinct CDR3 sequences, about 5.5% seen once, with 2% to 2.5% in the top ten. The sequencing sample was made of PBMCs. The receptors were sampled from a woman aged 25 to 39 with multiple sclerosis.

This clonotype was seen at least ten times. This sequence joins TRBV9 and TRBJ2-2; 7 bases line up with TRBD2. With 2 bases clipped from V and 7 bases from J, the junction kept 14 bases outside the gene matches. Germline CDR1 reads SGDLS; CDR2 reads YYNGEE. The CDR3 is made up of 17 amino acids. CDR3 amino acids: CASSVNDGRPIVGELFF. CDR3 bases: TGTGCCAGCAGCGTTAATGACGGGAGGCCTATTGTCGGGGAGCTGTTTTTT.

This clonotype was recorded many times. CDR3 nucleotides: TGTGCTAGTGGGTCCGGGGAGTCCTACAATGAGCAGTTCTTC. Its translation is CASGSGESYNEQFF. This chain joins TRBV12-5 and TRBJ2-1; D possibly corresponds to TRBD2 (5 bases). Germline assignment: CDR1 LGHNT and CDR2 FRNRAP. There are 14 residues in the CDR3. Trimming removed 6 bases from V and 1 base from J, with 10 bases in between.

The chain combines TRBV5-5 with TRBJ1-6, with 10 bases that match TRBD1. The CDR3 consists of 19 residues. V gave up 0 bases and J gave up 0 bases; unmatched junction bases: 6. The germline gives CDR1 SGHKS, CDR2 YYEKEE (reference sequence). The CDR3 nucleotides are TGTGCCAGCAGCTTGGGGGGGACAGGGGCGTCCTCCTATAATTCACCCCTCCACTTT. This encodes CASSLGGTGASSYNSPLHF.

This clonotype was found a few times. This rearrangement joins TRBV7-9 to TRBJ2-5; D call uncertain. The CDR3 spans 13 residues. Germline V gene data show CDR1 as SEHNR and CDR2 as FQNEAQ (reference sequence). V dropped 5 bases and J dropped 5 bases, with 12 bases sitting between them. The CDR3: CASSHRAEETQYF. The CDR3 nucleotides read TGTGCCAGCAGCCACCGGGCGGAGGAGACCCAGTACTTC.

To note about this clonotype: Since the CDR3 does not end with the conserved phenylalanine or tryptophan, this likely comes from a read error. The chain combines TRBV28 with TRBJ1-2; D is unresolved. V lost 6 bases to trimming and J lost 8 bases, with 16 bases between them. CDR3 length: 13 amino acids. The germline CDR1 and CDR2 sequences are MDHEN and SYDVKM. The CDR3: CASSPVGPRGYTN. The CDR3 bases are TGTGCCAGCAGCCCAGTAGGACCGCGGGGCTACACCAAC.

About this clonotype itself: One base away lies a much larger clone, so this may be a sequencing read error. This chain links TRBV12-3 or TRBV12-4 with TRBJ2-3; D uncertain. The CDR3 runs 13 residues. Trimming shortened V by 8 bases and J by 0 bases, and 9 bases separated the two germline ends. The CDR3 loop reads CASAGTSTDTQYF. The CDR3 DNA reads as TGTGCCAGCGCTGGAACCAGCACAGATACGCAGTATTTT.

This clonotype was seen many times. The chain links TRBV20-1 to TRBJ1-2; D might be TRBD1 (6 bases). Germline V gene sequence: CDR1 DFQATT, CDR2 SNEGSKA (reference sequence). The CDR3 has 14 residues. V lost 6 bases and J 0 bases, leaving 14 bases between the germline ends. In DNA form, the CDR3 reads TGCAGTGCCTCGGACAGTGTCTCTAACTATGGCTACACCTTC. Translation: CSASDSVSNYGYTF.

The chain couples TRBV5-1 to TRBJ2-1; 7 bases map to TRBD1. CDR1 SGHRS and CDR2 YFSETQ come from the germline V gene. With V trimmed by 1 base and J by 6 bases, 4 bases remained unmatched. This CDR3 region has 14 residues. The CDR3 spells CASSLTGVGNEQFF. The CDR3, as DNA: TGCGCCAGCAGCTTGACAGGGGTCGGCAATGAGCAGTTCTTC.

This clonotype was detected ten times or more. This chain connects TRBV5-1 to TRBJ2-2, with 7 bases lining up with TRBD1. Unmatched junction bases numbered 4, after V lost 4 bases and J lost 4 bases. CDR1 SGHRS and CDR2 YFSETQ come from the germline V gene. CDR3 size: 14 residues. CDR3 coding DNA: TGCGCCAGCAGCGAGACAGGGATCACCGGGGAGCTGTTTTTT. Residues: CASSETGITGELFF.

This clonotype appeared many times. This sequence joins TRBV20-1 and TRBJ1-1; D gene ambiguous. The CDR3 consists of 14 residues. Germline CDR1 DFQATT, CDR2 SNEGSKA (reference sequence). V lost 1 base, J lost 3 bases, and 12 bases lay in between. CDR3 bases: TGCAGTGCTAGAGCAGGTGGGTGGGACACTGAAGCTTTCTTT. Protein: CSARAGGWDTEAFF.

This clonotype was detected many times. The chain is built from TRBV20-1 and TRBJ1-5; 8 bases fit TRBD1. Trimming took 6 bases from V and 5 from J; bases not matched to a gene: 12. This CDR3 region has 15 residues. Looked up from germline, CDR1 is DFQATT and CDR2 is SNEGSKA (reference sequence). CDR3 coding DNA: TGCAGTGCCCCGGACAGGGCGAAGGGTGATCAGCCCCAGCATTTT. This encodes CSAPDRAKGDQPQHF.

This clonotype showed up many times. The chain recombines TRBV6-6 with TRBJ2-1; D is unresolved. The CDR3 has 15 amino acids. Per the germline V gene, CDR1 is MNHNY and CDR2 is SVGAGI (reference sequence). The V gene lost 3 bases and the J gene lost 6 bases, with 15 bases spanning the gap. CDR3 DNA: TGTGCCAGCAGTTATTTGGCGGCAGAGAGCAATGAGCAGTTCTTC. As protein: CASSYLAAESNEQFF.

The rearrangement joins TRBV20-1 to TRBJ1-1; D gene unclear. The CDR3 length is 13 residues. Germline V gene sequence: CDR1 DFQATT, CDR2 SNEGSKA (reference sequence). V was pared by 7 bases and J by 0 bases, with 12 bases between. The chain's CDR3 is CSDTRKLNTEAFF. The CDR3 region has the DNA TGCAGTGATACCCGGAAGCTGAACACTGAAGCTTTCTTT.

This clonotype occurred a few times. This may arise from a read error, as a much more abundant clone is one base away. The rearrangement uses TRBV20-1 and TRBJ1-1; D ambiguous. V shed 7 bases and J shed 3 bases, with 15 bases lying between them. The CDR3 runs to 13 residues. Germline CDR1 DFQATT, CDR2 SNEGSKA (reference sequence). Here the CDR3 reads CSVPGKLYTEAFF. The CDR3, as DNA: TGCAGTGTTCCCGGAAAGTTATACACTGAAGCTTTCTTT.

This clonotype was observed many times. The V and J genes are TRBV20-1 and TRBJ2-3, with D perhaps matching TRBD1 or TRBD2 (6 bases each). The CDR3 length is 14 residues. Germline CDR1 DFQATT, CDR2 SNEGSKA (reference sequence). V was shortened by 3 bases and J by 4 bases, with 14 bases between the two germline ends. CDR3 in amino acids: CSASWGAGPDTQYF. DNA for the CDR3: TGCAGTGCTAGTTGGGGGGCCGGTCCAGATACGCAGTATTTT.

This clonotype was counted a few times. Being one base from a much bigger clone, this may be a read error. This chain uses TRBV4-1 with TRBJ2-1; TRBD1 matches 7 bases. Germline loops: CDR1 MGHRA, CDR2 YSYEKL. After removal of 0 bases from V and 0 bases from J, the junction contained 5 bases not matched to a gene. The CDR3 spans 17 residues. CDR3 DNA: TGCGCCAGCAGCCAAGATGGGGACAGAAGCTCCTACAATGAGCAGTTCTTC. This translates into CASSQDGDRSSYNEQFF.

This clonotype was seen at least ten times. The chain links TRBV5-1 to TRBJ2-5; D is undetermined. The V gene lost 3 bases and the J gene lost 0 bases, with 3 bases spanning the gap. The CDR3 covers 12 residues. Germline assignment: CDR1 SGHRS and CDR2 YFSETQ. Written as DNA, the CDR3 is TGCGCCAGCAGCTCGTACCAAGAGACCCAGTACTTC. As protein: CASSSYQETQYF.

This clonotype was recorded many times. CDR3 nucleotide sequence: TGTGCCAGCAGTTTCATGGGGTTACGCCCCCAGCATTTT. Its translation: CASSFMGLRPQHF. The rearrangement uses TRBV27 and TRBJ1-5; D is unresolved. Germline V gene data show CDR1 as MNHEY and CDR2 as SMNVEV (reference sequence). The CDR3 runs to 13 residues. V lost 3 bases, J lost 10 bases, and 13 bases lay in between.

There are a few counts of this clonotype. The gene calls are TRBV9 and TRBJ1-3; 10 nucleotides line up with TRBD1. CDR1 SGDLS and CDR2 YYNGEE come from the germline V gene. There are 16 residues in the CDR3. Trimming cost V 4 bases and J 2 bases; bases outside gene matches: 6. The CDR3 DNA is TGTGCCAGCAGCTCCAGGACAGGGGGAACTGGAAACACCATATATTTT. It codes for CASSSRTGGTGNTIYF. Complete variable domain (other parts from reference TRBV9 and TRBJ1-3): DSGVTQTPKHLITATGQRVTLRCSPRSGDLSVYWYQQSLDQGLQFLIQYYNGEERAKGNILERFSAQQFPDLHSELNLSSLELGDSALYFCASSSRTGGTGNTIYFGEGSWLTVV.

This clonotype was seen a few times. CDR3 DNA: TGTGCCAGCTCACCGGACAGTAAGGAGGCATACACCTTC. It encodes CASSPDSKEAYTF. The chain links TRBV18 to TRBJ1-2, with D tentatively TRBD1 (6 bases). CDR3 length: 13 amino acids. Germline CDR1 is KGHSH and CDR2 is LQKENI. V lost 3 bases and J 11 bases, leaving 16 bases between the germline ends. The variable domain in full, with the rest retrieved from reference TRBV18 and TRBJ1-2, is NAGVMQNPRHLVRRRGQEARLRCSPMKGHSHVYWYRQLPEEGLKFMVYLQKENIIDESGMPKERFSAEFPKEGPSILRIQQVVRGDSAAYFCASSPDSKEAYTFGSGTRLTVV.

In this sample, this clonotype turned up a few times. The rearrangement joins TRBV5-1 to TRBJ2-7; TRBD2 might be the D (6 bases). This CDR3 has 15 residues. Trimming shortened V by 1 base and J by 7 bases, and 18 bases separated the two germline ends. Germline V lookup: CDR1 SGHRS, CDR2 YFSETQ. CDR3 sequence (DNA): TGCGCCAGCAGCTTGTATGGCTCGCTGGGGAGGGAGCAGTACTTC. Encoded protein: CASSLYGSLGREQYF.

This clonotype appeared many times. V and J are TRBV29-1 and TRBJ1-1, with D hard to call. V was shortened by 4 bases and J by 0 bases, with 9 bases between the two germline ends. Germline lookup yields CDR1 SQVTM and CDR2 ANQGSEA. The CDR3 contains 13 residues. The CDR3 loop is CSVGGRMNTEAFF. The CDR3 DNA is TGCAGCGTTGGCGGACGGATGAACACTGAAGCTTTCTTT.

This clonotype was picked up a small number of times. V gene TRBV7-2 combines with J gene TRBJ2-3; D gene uncertain. Trimming pared 2 bases from V and 6 bases from J, leaving 9 bases between. From germline, CDR1 is SGHTA and CDR2 FQGNSA. CDR3 length: 13 residues. The CDR3, as DNA: TGTGCCAGCAGCTTAATCCCCGGGGATACGCAGTATTTT. It translates to CASSLIPGDTQYF.